A single sample gave rise to the 10 T cell receptor beta chains below, sequenced in a study of vaccination and CD4 T cells after COVID-19 (dated 2022 in TCRdb). Libraries came from PCR. Sequenced on an Illumina iSeq 100. At the Johns Hopkins FTIC core, DNA from the cultured CD4+ T cells underwent TCR sequencing with the Oncomine TCR Beta short-read assay. TCRdb's own reprocessing of the public reads used fastp at Q25 and MiXCR and kept productive beta chains. Duplicate CDR3 protein sequences are folded into a single record with the most common DNA and genes. The sample table records fewer than 20,000 distinct CDR3 sequences; around 43% of these occur just once. 15% to 20% of the sample is held by the ten biggest clonotypes. These receptors lack a known antigen. This specimen's time point label, interpreted: late sampling 161 to 241 days after vaccination in a few convalescent patients. Taken with the paper, the label for treatment or condition translates to: approximately nine-day PBMC culture with coronavirus spike peptide pools or control peptides (ViraFEST assay).

Sequenced here: CD4+ T cells from blood, cultured in vitro, sampled about 7 months after SARS-CoV-2 vaccination. These receptors all stem from a human donor who had recovered from COVID-19.

CDR3 DNA sequence: TGTGCCAGCAGCAAAGCCCCTAGGACAGGGAACAATGAGCAGTTCTTC. Translating gives CASSKAPRTGNNEQFF. V is TRBV21-1 and J is TRBJ2-1; the table's TRBD1 call for D was not verified on the DNA. TRBV21-1 is tagged as a pseudogene. The CDR3 consists of 16 residues.

Within the sample, this clonotype is medium-sized. The V call is TRBV5-4, the J call TRBJ2-5, with TRBD2 identical over 7 bases. The CDR3 is 15 amino acids. The trim removed 4 bases at V and 2 bases at J, leaving 8 bases unmatched. Germline loops: CDR1 SGHNT, CDR2 YYREEE (reference sequence). CDR3 sequence: CASSRRLADQETQYF. The CDR3 nucleotides are TGTGCCAGCAGCCGAAGACTAGCCGATCAAGAGACCCAGTACTTC.

In its sample, this clonotype was seen a few times. This chain links TRBV18 with TRBJ1-1; 8 bases map to TRBD1. The trim removed 1 base at V and 7 bases at J, leaving 2 bases unmatched. The length of the CDR3 is 13 residues. Germline values: CDR1 KGHSH, CDR2 LQKENI. DNA of the CDR3: TGTGCCAGCTCACCACAACAGGGGGTTGAAGCTTTCTTT. This encodes CASSPQQGVEAFF.

V gene TRBV30 combines with J gene TRBJ1-1; the D gene is possibly TRBD1 (6 bases). V was trimmed by 3 bases and J by 3 bases, leaving 11 bases between them. CDR3 length: 13 amino acids. Per the germline V gene, CDR1 is GTSNPN and CDR2 is SVGIG (reference sequence). CDR3 loop: CAWSRQAYTEAFF. CDR3 nucleotides: TGTGCCTGGAGCCGACAGGCGTACACTGAAGCTTTCTTT. Full variable domain (rest looked up from reference TRBV30 and TRBJ1-1): SQTIHQWPATLVQPVGSPLSLECTVEGTSNPNLYWYRQAAGRGLQLLFYSVGIGQISSEVPQNLSASRPQDRQFILSSKKLLLSDSGFYLCAWSRQAYTEAFFGQGTRLTVV.

The sample holds a few counts of this clonotype. The genes are TRBV20-1 and TRBJ2-5; 10 bases fit TRBD1. The length of the CDR3 is 15 residues. The V segment lost 4 bases and the J segment 5 bases; nucleotides outside the gene matches: 10. Germline V gene sequence: CDR1 DFQATT, CDR2 SNEGSKA (reference sequence). In DNA, the CDR3 is TGCAGTGCTAAATACCGGGACAGGGGTTGGGAGACCCAGTACTTC. Protein product: CSAKYRDRGWETQYF.

Only a few counts were recorded for this clonotype. The chain joins TRBV2 to TRBJ2-5; 8 nucleotides match TRBD1. The CDR3 runs to 15 residues. Germline CDR1 SNHLY, CDR2 FYNNEI. Germline trimming cut 8 bases from V and 3 bases from J; bases unmatched to any gene: 11. In DNA form, the CDR3 reads TGTGCCAGCCGTAGGACAGGGCGTAGGGAAGAGACCCAGTACTTC. This translates into CASRRTGRREETQYF.

The V call is TRBV10-3, the J call TRBJ2-1; TRBD1 matches at 7 bases. Germline CDR1 reads ENHRY; CDR2 reads SYGVKD. The CDR3 loop spans 14 amino acids. J was trimmed by 7 bases and V by 8 bases; bases with no gene match: 11. For the CDR3, the DNA is TGTGCCATCGCGGGCGGGCCGACAGGGAATGAGCAGTTCTTC. Translation gives CAIAGGPTGNEQFF.

This chain joins TRBV29-1 and TRBJ1-2; no firm D call. V was trimmed by 4 bases and J by 5 bases, leaving 11 bases between them. Germline CDR1 and CDR2: SQVTM and ANQGSEA. The CDR3 sequence is 12 residues long. CDR3 sequence reads: CSVGPTSYGYTF. Here the CDR3 DNA reads TGCAGCGTTGGACCGACCTCATATGGCTACACCTTC.

The rearrangement joins TRBV6-1 to TRBJ1-2; TRBD1 agrees at 7 bases. This CDR3 comprises 13 residues. The ends lost 6 bases at V and 4 bases at J; junction bases unmatched: 5. CDR1 and CDR2 from the germline V gene are MNHNS and SASEGT. The CDR3 nucleotides read TGTGCCAGCAGACGACAGGGTGTCTATGGCTACACCTTC. This sequence encodes CASRRQGVYGYTF.

J is TRBJ2-5 and V is TRBV20-1; D uncertain. The CDR3 contains 14 residues. Germline V gene lookup returns CDR1 DFQATT and CDR2 SNEGSKA (reference sequence). V was trimmed by 0 bases and J by 10 bases, leaving 18 bases between them. This chain's CDR3 is CSARDPVAAWDQYF. CDR3 sequence (DNA): TGCAGTGCTAGAGACCCGGTAGCAGCATGGGACCAGTACTTC.